The present entry profiles one T cell receptor beta chain with its context. The antigen remains unidentified. A much bigger clone sits one base away, suggesting this may be a read error. The CDR3 does not end in the conserved phenylalanine or tryptophan, so this is likely a read error. The TCR beta CDR3 regions underwent amplification using RNA transcripts as the source. First-round RT-PCR of the TCR CDR3 relied on the HTBI primer set. TCRdb re-called the multiplex PCR reads through MiXCR, storing one row per CDR3 protein. The data contain under 800,000 distinct CDR3 sequences, less than 15% of them seen just once; the ten biggest clones take up 10%. V lost 1 base and J lost 0, with 7 bases in between. Germline lookup yields CDR1 SGHKS and CDR2 YYEKEE (reference sequence). The CDR3 loop spans 15 amino acids. The data originate from a study of T cells in Graves' hyperthyroidism and ophthalmopathy. Study-wide results and limits: Among thyroid clonotypes expanded above 0.001, most also appeared in blood. Stable hyperthyroidism was told apart from ophthalmopathy by a model built on 13 V-J features.

Sequencing was carried out using blood. This sequence originates from a young woman with Graves' hyperthyroidism. The chain is built from TRBV5-5 and TRBJ1-4; D is ambiguous. The CDR3 spells CASSLNSATNEKLFL. CDR3 bases: TGTGCCAGCAGCTTGAATTCCGCAACTAATGAAAAACTGTTTCTT.